This TCR beta chain was recorded in a study of response to subunit inactivated influenza vaccine. Study-level findings and limits: Authors proposed each seasonal influenza vaccination draws in few new T cells.

The germline V and J ends were trimmed by 3 bases and 0 bases, with 9 bases remaining between them. Germline CDR1 and CDR2: WNHNN and SYGVQD (reference sequence). The length of the CDR3 is 15 residues. TCRdb processed the RT-PCR reads anew with MiXCR; each CDR3 protein has one entry. Of about half a million distinct CDR3 sequences listed, roughly 9.7% were seen once; the top ten hold 9.5% to 15%. In this sample, this clonotype turned up many times. Its target is not known. The receptor was isolated from a man aged 45-65 years who received an inactivated influenza vaccine. Specimen: PBMCs from blood, collected roughly 48 days after vaccination. J is TRBJ2-1 and V is TRBV10-1, with D possibly being TRBD1 (5 bases). CDR3 residues: CASSEFQGSYNEQFF. The CDR3, as DNA: TGCGCCAGCAGTGAATTCCAGGGCTCCTACAATGAGCAGTTCTTC.